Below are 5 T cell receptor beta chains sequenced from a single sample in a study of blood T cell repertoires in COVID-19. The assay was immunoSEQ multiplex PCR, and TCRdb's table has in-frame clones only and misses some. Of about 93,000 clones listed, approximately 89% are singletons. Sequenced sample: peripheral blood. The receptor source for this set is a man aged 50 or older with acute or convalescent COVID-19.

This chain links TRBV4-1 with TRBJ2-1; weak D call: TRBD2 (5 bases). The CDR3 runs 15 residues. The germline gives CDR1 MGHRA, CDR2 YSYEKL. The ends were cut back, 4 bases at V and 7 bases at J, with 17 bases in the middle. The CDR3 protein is CASSLLLAGANEQFF. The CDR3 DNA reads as TGCGCCAGCAGCCTGCTTCTAGCCGGTGCTAATGAGCAGTTCTTC.

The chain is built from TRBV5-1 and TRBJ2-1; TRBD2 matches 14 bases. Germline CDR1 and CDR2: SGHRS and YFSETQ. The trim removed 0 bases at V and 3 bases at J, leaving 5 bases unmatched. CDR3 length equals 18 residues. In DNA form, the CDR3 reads TGCGCCAGCAGCTTGGGACTAGCGGGGGGGATCGGCTACAATGAGCAGTTCTTC. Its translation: CASSLGLAGGIGYNEQFF.

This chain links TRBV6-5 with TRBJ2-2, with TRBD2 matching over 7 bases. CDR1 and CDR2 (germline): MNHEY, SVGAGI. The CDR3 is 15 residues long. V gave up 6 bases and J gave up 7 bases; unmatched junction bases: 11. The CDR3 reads CASRNPRERGGELFF. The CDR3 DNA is TGTGCCAGCAGGAATCCCCGGGAGCGGGGCGGGGAGCTGTTTTTT.

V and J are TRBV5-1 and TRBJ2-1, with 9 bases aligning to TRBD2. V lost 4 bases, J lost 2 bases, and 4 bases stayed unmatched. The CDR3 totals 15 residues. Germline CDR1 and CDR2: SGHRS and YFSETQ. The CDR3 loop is CASSRQREAYNEQFF. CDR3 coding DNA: TGCGCCAGCAGCAGGCAGCGGGAGGCCTACAATGAGCAGTTCTTC.

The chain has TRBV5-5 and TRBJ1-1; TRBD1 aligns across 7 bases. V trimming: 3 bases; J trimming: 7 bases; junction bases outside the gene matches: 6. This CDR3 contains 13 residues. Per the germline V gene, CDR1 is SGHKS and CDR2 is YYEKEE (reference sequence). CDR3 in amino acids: CASSWGQILEAFF. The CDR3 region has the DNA TGTGCCAGCAGCTGGGGACAGATTCTTGAAGCTTTCTTT.